At least ten counts were recorded for the clone carrying this TCR beta chain. TRAV and TRBV primers primed cDNA for both TCRalpha and TCRbeta. The TCRs were subjected to amplification over approximately 19 PCR cycles employing a constant-region primer in conjunction with a V-primer adapter. With in vitro transcription, the isolated mRNA was amplified. TCRdb re-called the reads through MiXCR, storing one row per CDR3 protein. Among some 39,000 distinct CDR3 sequences listed, less than 40% were seen once. The sample's time point: before trial treatment. Each donor was administered nivolumab, ipilimumab, aspirin, low-dose cyclophosphamide and low-dose radiotherapy. The record originates from a study of low-dose radiotherapy and immunotherapy resistance in tumors. About the research overall: The regimen for patients comprised intravenous nivolumab 240 mg every two weeks plus intravenous ipilimumab 1 mg/kg every six weeks. Study patients were administered oral aspirin at 300 mg daily for four cycles from cycle 1 day 1.

In germline, CDR1 is MNHEY, CDR2 SVGAGI. CDR3 length: 12 residues. V dropped 8 bases and J dropped 4; count of bases not matched to a gene: 2. The source was PBMCs, collected before treatment. The chain recombines TRBV6-5 with TRBJ2-7, with 10 bases identical to TRBD1. The source is a male donor with gallbladder cancer. In DNA form, the CDR3 reads TGTGCCAGCGGGACAGGGGCGTACGAGCAGTACTTC. Translation gives CASGTGAYEQYF.